The clone carrying this TCR beta chain is a singleton in its sample. As yet, its antigen is unknown. Other DNA variants within this sample encode the same CDR3. The sample belongs to a study of shared clonotypes between healthy human individuals. Study context: Three plates each covered CD4 naive and memory; CD8 naive two, CD8 memory one. Whole-study results and caveats: A generally larger estimated richness was seen in naive subsets than in memory subsets.

The CDR3 contains 15 residues. Germline values: CDR1 MNHEY, CDR2 SVGAGI. With 3 bases clipped from V and 1 base from J, the junction kept 4 bases outside the gene matches. Data came from immunoSEQ multiplex PCR; TCRdb stores just in-frame clones and leaves some out. The profile shows approximately 2,000,000 clones, roughly 90% of them singletons. This rearrangement joins TRBV6-5 to TRBJ1-1; 8 bases agree with TRBD1. The receptor's source is a man aged 18 to 30 in good health. Some clones in this sample may be carry-over from other donors' samples. Sequencing was carried out using naive CD4+ T cells from PBMCs. This sample's subset: CD45RA+ positively selected. The CDR3, as DNA: TGTGCCAGCAGTTATAGCGGGACAGGGAACACTGAAGCTTTCTTT. Translation gives CASSYSGTGNTEAFF.